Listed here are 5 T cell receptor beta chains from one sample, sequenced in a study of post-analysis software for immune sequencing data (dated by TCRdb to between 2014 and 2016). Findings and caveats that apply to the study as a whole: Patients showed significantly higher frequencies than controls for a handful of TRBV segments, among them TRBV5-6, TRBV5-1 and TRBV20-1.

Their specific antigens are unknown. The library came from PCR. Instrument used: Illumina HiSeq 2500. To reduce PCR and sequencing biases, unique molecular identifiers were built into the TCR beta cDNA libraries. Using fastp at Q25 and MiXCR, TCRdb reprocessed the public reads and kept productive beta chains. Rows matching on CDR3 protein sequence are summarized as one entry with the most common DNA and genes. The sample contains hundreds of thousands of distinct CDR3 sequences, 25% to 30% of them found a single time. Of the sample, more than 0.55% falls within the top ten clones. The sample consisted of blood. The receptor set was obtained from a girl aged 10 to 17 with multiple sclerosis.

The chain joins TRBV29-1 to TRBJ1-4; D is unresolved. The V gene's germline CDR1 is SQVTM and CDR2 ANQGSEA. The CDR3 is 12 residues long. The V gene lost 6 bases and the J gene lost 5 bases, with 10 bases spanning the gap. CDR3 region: CSVANLNEKLFF. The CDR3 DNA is TGCAGCGTCGCCAACTTAAATGAAAAACTGTTTTTT.

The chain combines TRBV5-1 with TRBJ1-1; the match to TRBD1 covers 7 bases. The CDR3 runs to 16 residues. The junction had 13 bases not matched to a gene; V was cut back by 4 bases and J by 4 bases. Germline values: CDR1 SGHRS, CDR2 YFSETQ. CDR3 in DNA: TGCGCCAGCAGCCGACAGGGCCCCGCTGGGGGCACTGAAGCTTTCTTT. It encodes CASSRQGPAGGTEAFF. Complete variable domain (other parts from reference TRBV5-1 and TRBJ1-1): KAGVTQTPRYLIKTRGQQVTLSCSPISGHRSVSWYQQTPGQGLQFLFEYFSETQRNKGNFPGRFSGRQFSNSRSEMNVSTLELGDSALYLCASSRQGPAGGTEAFFGQGTRLTVV.

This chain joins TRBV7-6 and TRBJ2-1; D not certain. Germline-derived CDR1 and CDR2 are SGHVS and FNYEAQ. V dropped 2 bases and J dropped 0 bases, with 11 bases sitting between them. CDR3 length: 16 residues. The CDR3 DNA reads TGTGCCAGCAGCTTACGGGCTTCGAGCTCCTACAATGAGCAGTTCTTC. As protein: CASSLRASSSYNEQFF.

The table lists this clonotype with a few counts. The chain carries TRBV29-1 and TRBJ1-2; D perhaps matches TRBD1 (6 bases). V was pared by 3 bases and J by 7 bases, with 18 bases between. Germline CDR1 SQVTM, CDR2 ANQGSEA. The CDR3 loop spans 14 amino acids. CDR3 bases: TGCAGCGTTGATGACAGGTCAACCACGTTTGGCTACACCTTC. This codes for CSVDDRSTTFGYTF.

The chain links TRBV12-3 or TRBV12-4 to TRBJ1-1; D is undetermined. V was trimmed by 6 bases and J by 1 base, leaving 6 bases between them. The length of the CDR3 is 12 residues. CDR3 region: CASRTPNTEAFF. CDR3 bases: TGTGCCAGCAGAACGCCGAACACTGAAGCTTTCTTT.